A selection of T cell receptor beta chains follows, all from one sample in a study of human versus mouse CDR3 diversity and MHC coevolution. Libraries were prepared by immunoSEQ multiplex PCR; TCRdb keeps only in-frame clonotypes and omits some of them. The data show about 83,000 clones, about 90% seen once. The sequenced material came from naive CD4+ T cells from blood. The receptors come from a person aged 30 to 69 in good health. CDR3s include the opening cysteine and the closing phenylalanine or tryptophan. Each record gives: clone size, J gene, V gene, CDR3 length, D gene, CDR3 protein, CDR3 DNA. D genes are given only for firm matches. Size is stated for part of the rows, as once, few or many counts, or as a class when the clone is expanded.

size: -; J: TRBJ1-2; V: TRBV19; length: 14; D: -; CDR3: CASSIYGSGESYTF; DNA: TGTGCCAGTAGTATCTATGGGTCCGGAGAAAGCTACACCTTC
size: -; J: TRBJ2-3; V: TRBV10-3; length: 15; D: TRBD2; CDR3: CAETRRGVGTDTQYF; DNA: TGTGCCGAAACACGGCGGGGGGTGGGCACAGATACGCAGTATTTT
size: few; J: TRBJ1-1; V: TRBV6-6; length: 13; D: -; CDR3: CASRGGQNTEAFF; DNA: TGTGCCAGCAGGGGCGGACAGAACACTGAAGCTTTCTTT
size: few; J: TRBJ1-4; V: TRBV7-3; length: 13; D: TRBD1; CDR3: CAIAGTGNEKLFF; DNA: TGTGCCATAGCCGGGACAGGGAATGAAAAACTGTTTTTT
size: -; J: TRBJ1-1; V: TRBV10-1; length: 16; D: -; CDR3: CASSETAGKVNTEAFF; DNA: TGCGCCAGCAGTGAGACAGCAGGGAAGGTGAACACTGAAGCTTTCTTT
size: -; J: TRBJ2-7; V: TRBV4-1; length: 13; D: -; CDR3: CASSQELSYEQYF; DNA: TGCGCCAGCAGCCAAGAACTCTCCTACGAGCAGTACTTC
size: -; J: TRBJ2-2; V: TRBV4-1; length: 14; D: -; CDR3: CASSQDTKTGELFF; DNA: TGCGCCAGCAGCCAAGATACTAAGACCGGGGAGCTGTTTTTT
size: -; J: TRBJ2-7; V: TRBV6-1; length: 12; D: -; CDR3: CASRDSSYEQYF; DNA: TGTGCCAGCAGAGACAGTTCCTACGAGCAGTACTTC
size: -; J: TRBJ2-1; V: TRBV4-1; length: 16; D: -; CDR3: CASSPIPGDSYNEQFF; DNA: TGCGCCAGCAGCCCAATCCCGGGGGACAGCTACAATGAGCAGTTCTTC
size: -; J: TRBJ1-2; V: TRBV19; length: 16; D: TRBD1; CDR3: CASSRGQGVTIYGYTF; DNA: TGTGCCAGTAGTCGCGGACAGGGTGTCACTATCTATGGCTACACCTTC
size: -; J: TRBJ1-1; V: TRBV4-1; length: 15; D: -; CDR3: CASSQGVLVRGEAFF; DNA: TGCGCCAGCAGCCAAGGGGTCTTAGTGCGGGGGGAGGCTTTCTTT
size: -; J: TRBJ2-3; V: TRBV4-2; length: 16; D: TRBD2; CDR3: CASSQPEAGGTDTQYF; DNA: TGTGCCAGCAGCCAACCTGAAGCGGGAGGCACAGATACGCAGTATTTT
size: -; J: TRBJ2-7; V: TRBV5-1; length: 13; D: TRBD1; CDR3: CASSLQGDYEQYF; DNA: TGCGCCAGCAGCCTACAGGGGGACTACGAGCAGTACTTC
size: -; J: TRBJ1-5; V: TRBV6-1; length: 13; D: -; CDR3: CASSVAGDQPQHF; DNA: TGTGCCAGCAGTGTTGCGGGGGATCAGCCCCAGCATTTT
size: -; J: TRBJ1-1; V: TRBV5-1; length: 16; D: TRBD1; CDR3: CASSWGQNPSNTEAFF; DNA: TGCGCCAGCAGCTGGGGACAGAATCCGTCGAACACTGAAGCTTTCTTT
size: -; J: TRBJ1-2; V: TRBV28; length: 13; D: -; CDR3: CAAVSGFNYGYTF; DNA: TGTGCCGCAGTTTCGGGTTTTAACTATGGCTACACCTTC
size: -; J: TRBJ1-1; V: TRBV6-5; length: 13; D: -; CDR3: CASSPLDRSEAFF; DNA: TGTGCCAGCAGTCCGTTGGACAGATCGGAAGCTTTCTTT